This TCR beta chain was found in a study of cytomegalovirus exposure and HLA in healthy donors. About the research overall: An earlier analysis found roughly 110 million unique TCR beta sequences from approximately 190 million T cells. Caucasian-associated ancestry cluster membership applied to around 76% of around 400 genotyped donors.

A remark on this clone: Its target is not known.

This CDR3 has 18 amino acids. The V gene end was trimmed by 4 bases and the J gene end by 0 bases; junction bases not matched to a gene: 10. Germline CDR1 reads MNHNS; CDR2 reads SASEGT. Amplification used 60 Vbeta primers and 13 Jbeta primers. Profiling relied on immunoSEQ multiplex PCR, and the TCRdb table lists in-frame clones only, not all of them. The sample lists about 140,000 clones; approximately 84% were seen once. Findings and caveats of the study: Available immune exposure information covered CMV serostatus only. Most observed TCR sequences were rare, whereas some public TCRs were detected in many donors.

Sequencing input: PBMCs. This sequence originates from a woman between 35 and 50 years old in good health and CMV-seronegative. The chain recombines TRBV6-1 with TRBJ1-3; 9 bases fit TRBD1. The CDR3 loop reads CASSVTGGLSYSGNTIYF. For the CDR3, the DNA is TGTGCCAGCAGTGTTACAGGGGGCCTTTCCTACTCTGGAAACACCATATATTTT.